The rows below give T cell receptor beta chains drawn from one sample of a study of cytomegalovirus exposure and HLA in healthy donors. Measured with immunoSEQ multiplex PCR; TCRdb has only the in-frame clones, and not every one. The table records under 110,000 clones, roughly two thirds of them present only once. The material sequenced was PBMCs. All receptors come from a female donor in good health and CMV-seronegative. Both conserved end residues are part of each CDR3. D genes are given only for firm matches. Rows give clone size only sometimes, using once, few, many, or a class for an expanded clone.

D	V	size	J	CDR3	DNA
.	TRBV6-5	.	TRBJ2-5	CASSRGAGQETQYF	TGTGCCAGCAGTCGGGGGGCAGGACAAGAGACCCAGTACTTC
.	TRBV29-1	.	TRBJ2-3	CSVSSSVGLARSDTQYF	TGCAGCGTTTCATCCTCGGTGGGCCTAGCGAGGTCAGATACGCAGTATTTT
TRBD1	TRBV11-2	few	TRBJ1-1	CASSTYTGQPNTEAFF	TGTGCCAGCAGCACCTATACGGGACAGCCGAACACTGAAGCTTTCTTT
TRBD1	TRBV29-1	.	TRBJ1-2	CSATGGDYGYTF	TGCAGCGCGACAGGGGGTGACTATGGCTACACCTTC
.	TRBV27	few	TRBJ2-7	CASSSFYEQYF	TGTGCCAGCAGTTCTTTCTACGAGCAGTACTTC
.	TRBV30	.	TRBJ1-6	CAWSLTTGRFGSPLHF	TGTGCCTGGAGTCTGACTACAGGGCGATTTGGTTCACCCCTCCACTTT
TRBD2	TRBV29-1	.	TRBJ2-1	CSVAGLAGMNNEQFF	TGCAGCGTGGCGGGACTAGCGGGTATGAATAATGAGCAGTTCTTC
TRBD2	TRBV27	once	TRBJ2-3	CASSLRRGGLAGSTDTQYF	TGTGCCAGCTCCCTGAGACGGGGGGGACTAGCGGGTAGCACAGATACGCAGTATTTT
TRBD1	TRBV5-1	.	TRBJ1-2	CASSLRQGGDYGYTF	TGCGCCAGCAGCTTGAGACAGGGCGGCGACTATGGCTACACCTTC
.	TRBV5-1	.	TRBJ2-1	CASSLGGGYNEQFF	TGCGCCAGCAGCTTGGGTGGGGGGTACAATGAGCAGTTCTTC
TRBD1	TRBV6-1	few	TRBJ2-1	CASSEGGRQGKYNEQFF	TGTGCCAGCAGTGAAGGGGGTCGACAGGGGAAATACAATGAGCAGTTCTTC
TRBD2	TRBV29-1	once	TRBJ2-1	CSVASGRPYNEQFF	TGCAGCGTTGCCAGCGGGAGGCCCTACAATGAGCAGTTCTTC
.	TRBV4-2	.	TRBJ2-1	CASSQDQRQQFF	TGTGCCAGCAGCCAAGATCAGCGGCAGCAGTTCTTC
TRBD1	TRBV19	.	TRBJ1-1	CATSHPLTGGEAFF	TGTGCCACCAGCCATCCGTTAACAGGGGGCGAAGCTTTCTTT
TRBD1	TRBV29-1	few	TRBJ1-1	CSVEGDRGFNLNTEAFF	TGCAGCGTTGAAGGGGACAGGGGCTTTAATCTCAACACTGAAGCTTTCTTT
TRBD1	TRBV28	.	TRBJ1-5	CASRSGQGWNQPQHF	TGTGCCAGCAGGTCTGGACAGGGGTGGAATCAGCCCCAGCATTTT
.	TRBV27	.	TRBJ2-7	CASSFGGHEQYF	TGTGCCAGCAGTTTTGGCGGTCACGAGCAGTACTTC
TRBD2	TRBV14	few	TRBJ2-7	CASSPLGLAGYEQYF	TGTGCCAGCAGCCCCCTGGGACTAGCGGGCTACGAGCAGTACTTC
.	TRBV19	.	TRBJ1-5	CASSVGGAGNQPQHF	TGTGCCAGTAGTGTTGGGGGGGCAGGCAATCAGCCCCAGCATTTT
TRBD1	TRBV5-1	.	TRBJ2-3	CASSADGTGVTDTQYF	TGCGCCAGCAGCGCGGACGGGACAGGGGTCACAGATACGCAGTATTTT
.	TRBV11-2	.	TRBJ2-7	CASSLAGGTYEQYF	TGTGCCAGCAGCTTAGCCGGCGGCACCTACGAGCAGTACTTC
.	TRBV21-1	.	TRBJ2-7	CASSKEEGDRGCGTRAYEQYF	TGTGCCAGCAGCAAAGAGGAGGGGGACAGGGGTTGTGGGACTAGAGCCTACGAGCAGTACTTC
.	TRBV7-2	.	TRBJ2-1	CASNPTRMDEQFF	TGTGCCAGCAACCCTACGCGAATGGATGAGCAGTTCTTC
.	TRBV10-2	.	TRBJ2-7	CASGWGGHYEQYF	TGCGCCAGCGGTTGGGGAGGCCACTACGAGCAGTACTTC
.	TRBV5-1	.	TRBJ2-1	CASSSLSTGEQFF	TGCGCCAGCAGCTCCTTAAGTACAGGGGAGCAGTTCTTC
.	TRBV6-6	.	TRBJ1-5	CASNTVRGNQPQHF	TGTGCCAGCAATACGGTTAGGGGGAATCAGCCCCAGCATTTT
.	TRBV5-4	once	TRBJ2-5	CASSQGRSQETQYF	TGTGCCAGCAGCCAAGGGAGGAGCCAAGAGACCCAGTACTTC
TRBD2	TRBV9	.	TRBJ2-1	CASSVVSSGFYNEQFF	TGTGCCAGCAGCGTAGTGTCTAGCGGGTTTTACAATGAGCAGTTCTTC